This TCR beta chain is drawn from a study of beta chain features in type 1 diabetes. Study-level points and caveats: TCRB CDR3s were moderately but significantly shorter in Type 1 diabetes patients in all four CD4+ subsets.

The ends were cut back, 5 bases at V and 5 bases at J, with 18 bases in the middle. CDR1 and CDR2 (germline): SGHTA, FQGNSA. The CDR3 consists of 15 residues. Of the isolated RNA, all was reverse transcribed, and so the sequenced material was expressed TCRB transcripts. TCRdb keeps only in-frame clones here, not all; method: immunoSEQ multiplex PCR. The repertoire holds fewer than 450,000 clones, with roughly 13% as singletons. Concerning this clone itself: Its cognate antigen is unknown.

Sequences were obtained from naive CD4+ T cells from blood. The chain joins TRBV7-2 to TRBJ1-1, with D unclear. This receptor was obtained from a woman younger than 35 with type 1 diabetes. The CDR3 DNA reads TGTGCCAGCAGCCCCGAGCTTGGAACGGGAACTGAAGCTTTCTTT. Translation gives CASSPELGTGTEAFF.